This T cell receptor beta chain was recorded in a study of cytomegalovirus exposure and HLA in healthy donors. General study findings and limits: Association of 16,951 TCR beta sequences with HLA alleles was found at 0.05 false discovery rate in a later analysis.

There are a few counts of this clone. The antigen is unknown. 13 Jbeta primers and 60 Vbeta primers were used for the PCR. Study processing details: Among the unique TCR beta chains that a later analysis counted, about 85 million in all, roughly 11 million were shared. Sequencing was performed with immunoSEQ multiplex PCR; in TCRdb, only in-frame clones are kept and a portion is missing. Clonal size and the V and J genes are those of that table, whereas D and trimming came from the DNA. The data hold around 140,000 clones, with over 65% observed a single time. Germline V lookup: CDR1 MRHNA, CDR2 SNTAGT. Trimming cost V 0 bases and J 2 bases, with 8 bases left between them. This CDR3 has 15 residues.

This TCR was recovered from a male donor in good health and CMV-seronegative. The sample comprised PBMCs. This chain uses TRBV6-4 with TRBJ2-1; D gene ambiguous. The CDR3 nucleotides read TGTGCCAGCAGTGACTCGGGTAGCCCCTACAATGAGCAGTTCTTC. Amino acids: CASSDSGSPYNEQFF.